Presented here are 19 T cell receptor beta chains from one specimen sequenced in a study of CD8+ T cells in alopecia areata. Sample treatment: oral pan-JAK inhibitor, 5-10 mg twice daily. Sequencing relied on a cDNA template that was reverse transcribed from extracted RNA. Only in-frame clones appear in the TCRdb table, and some are missing; sequencing was by immunoSEQ multiplex PCR. The sample records approximately 120,000 clones, roughly 57% being singletons. Sequencing used CD4+ T cells sorted from blood, obtained at week 4, from a patient treated with tofacitinib. The receptors derive from a human donor with alopecia areata.

The chain couples TRBV11-2 to TRBJ2-6, with a weak D call TRBD1 (6 bases). Trimming took 2 bases from V and 6 from J, leaving 8 bases between them. Germline V gene lookup returns CDR1 SGHAT and CDR2 FQNNGV. CDR3 size: 14 residues. The CDR3 region is CASSLSGVANVLTF. For the CDR3, the DNA is TGTGCCAGCAGCTTATCAGGGGTGGCCAACGTCCTGACTTTC. Looking up the rest from reference TRBV11-2 and TRBJ2-6 gives the full variable domain: EAGVAQSPRYKIIEKRQSVAFWCNPISGHATLYWYQQILGQGPKLLIQFQNNGVVDDSQLPKDRFSAERLKGVDSTLKIQPAKLEDSAVYLCASSLSGVANVLTFGAGSRLTVL.

This clone was counted once. V gene TRBV2 combines with J gene TRBJ1-2; 7 bases match TRBD1. The CDR3 is 14 residues long. V gave up 9 bases and J gave up 0 bases; unmatched junction bases: 7. CDR1 and CDR2 from the germline V gene are SNHLY and FYNNEI. CDR3 region: CARGGGRANYGYTF. The CDR3 DNA reads as TGTGCCAGGGGAGGGGGCAGGGCTAACTATGGCTACACCTTC.

The V call is TRBV5-1, the J call TRBJ1-6, with D perhaps TRBD1 (6 bases). CDR1 SGHRS and CDR2 YFSETQ come from the germline V gene. With 5 bases removed from V and 6 bases from J, the gap between germline ends came to 12 bases. The CDR3 consists of 14 residues. CDR3 amino acids: CASSSRTVNSPLHF. The CDR3 DNA is TGCGCCAGCAGTTCCAGGACAGTTAATTCACCCCTCCACTTT.

The chain joins TRBV9 to TRBJ2-3; 11 bases are shared with TRBD2. The CDR3 sequence is 16 residues long. Germline V gene sequence: CDR1 SGDLS, CDR2 YYNGEE. Trimming took 2 bases from V and 2 from J; bases not matched to a gene: 4. This CDR3 is CASSVTSGVFTDTQYF. The CDR3 DNA reads TGTGCCAGCAGCGTGACTAGCGGGGTTTTCACAGATACGCAGTATTTT.

This clone was observed a few times. The chain combines TRBV5-1 with TRBJ2-6, with D hard to call. The CDR3 sequence is 15 residues long. With 4 bases removed from V and 1 base from J, the gap between germline ends came to 9 bases. Germline CDR1 and CDR2: SGHRS and YFSETQ. The CDR3 nucleotides read TGCGCCAGCAGCCAAGATAGGTCTGGGGCCAACGTCCTGACTTTC. It specifies CASSQDRSGANVLTF.

The chain joins TRBV28 to TRBJ2-5; weak D call: TRBD1 (5 bases). The CDR3 totals 16 residues. Germline values: CDR1 MDHEN, CDR2 SYDVKM. Trimming stripped 6 bases from V and 4 bases from J, with 21 bases between. CDR3 residues: CASRLLRTSPSETQYF. CDR3 in DNA: TGTGCCAGCAGACTGCTTAGGACAAGCCCTTCAGAGACCCAGTACTTC.

This clone has more than one count but fewer than ten. V usage is TRBV5-1 and J usage is TRBJ2-5; D call uncertain. This CDR3 comprises 15 residues. Trimming pared 3 bases from V and 4 bases from J, leaving 16 bases between. Per the germline V gene, CDR1 is SGHRS and CDR2 is YFSETQ. CDR3 residues: CASSSISSSGETQYF. The CDR3 DNA sequence: TGCGCCAGCAGCTCAATATCTTCTTCGGGAGAGACCCAGTACTTC.

By sample fraction, this clone is medium-sized. The V and J genes are TRBV6-6 and TRBJ1-1, with unresolved D. This CDR3 contains 13 residues. The germline CDR1 and CDR2 sequences are MNHNY and SVGAGI (reference sequence). V lost 8 bases to trimming and J lost 0 bases, with 10 bases between them. The CDR3 reads CASRPVMNTEAFF. DNA for the CDR3: TGTGCCAGCCGACCGGTTATGAACACTGAAGCTTTCTTT.

There are a few counts of this clone. The rearrangement links TRBV29-1 to TRBJ1-2, with TRBD1 matching 9 bases. Germline assignment: CDR1 SQVTM and CDR2 ANQGSEA. J was trimmed by 2 bases and V by 6 bases; bases with no gene match: 4. The CDR3 runs 13 residues. CDR3 amino acids: CSVGGQGNYGYTF. In nucleotides, the CDR3 is TGCAGCGTGGGAGGACAGGGGAACTATGGCTACACCTTC.

The chain uses TRBV9 and TRBJ2-1; 10 bases are shared with TRBD1. V lost 5 bases to trimming and J lost 9 bases; unmatched junction nucleotides: 5. The CDR3 covers 13 residues. The V gene's germline CDR1 is SGDLS and CDR2 YYNGEE. CDR3 nucleotides: TGTGCCAGCAGGGGGGACAGGGGACCTGAGCAGTTCTTC. Residues: CASRGDRGPEQFF.

The chain combines TRBV27 with TRBJ2-3; D unclear. Germline-derived CDR1 and CDR2 are MNHEY and SMNVEV (reference sequence). The CDR3 spans 15 residues. Trimming stripped 3 bases from V and 0 bases from J, with 10 bases between. The chain's CDR3 is CASSFDRSSTDTQYF. CDR3 bases: TGTGCCAGCAGTTTTGACCGATCTAGCACAGATACGCAGTATTTT.

This clone was observed a single time. The CDR3 DNA reads as TGCAGCGTTCGGGGATTTGCGAACACTGAAGCTTTCTTT. The encoded protein is CSVRGFANTEAFF. The genes are TRBV29-1 and TRBJ1-1; D remains unclear. V lost 5 bases, J lost 1 base, and 11 bases lay in between. The V gene's germline CDR1 is SQVTM and CDR2 ANQGSEA. The CDR3 runs 13 residues.

The chain employs TRBV4-3 and TRBJ2-7; the D is unclear. V lost 4 bases and J 9 bases, leaving 19 bases between the germline ends. This CDR3 region has 14 residues. Germline values: CDR1 LGHNA, CDR2 YSLEER. The CDR3 nucleotides read TGCGCCAGCAGCCTCGGACGGGCCGGGCTTCGGCAGTACTTC. Translated, it gives CASSLGRAGLRQYF.

V is TRBV4-3 and J is TRBJ1-2; D is unclear. Germline V gene sequence: CDR1 LGHNA, CDR2 YSLEER. The CDR3 covers 16 residues. The V end lost 3 bases, the J end lost 3 bases, and 17 bases lay between the germline ends. CDR3 sequence (DNA): TGCGCCAGCAGCCAGGATCACAGACGGGAAGACTATGGCTACACCTTC. Translated: CASSQDHRREDYGYTF.

This clone has only a few counts. The rearrangement links TRBV29-1 to TRBJ1-1; 7 nucleotides align to TRBD1. Germline CDR1 reads SQVTM; CDR2 reads ANQGSEA. CDR3 length equals 15 residues. Trimming took 0 bases from V and 4 from J; bases not matched to a gene: 8. In nucleotides, the CDR3 is TGCAGCGTTGAAGATCCCAGGGGGGTTGGCACTGAAGCTTTCTTT. Translating gives CSVEDPRGVGTEAFF.

V usage is TRBV4-3 and J usage is TRBJ2-5; the D gene is possibly TRBD2 (6 bases). Germline lookup yields CDR1 LGHNA and CDR2 YSLEER. This CDR3 has 15 amino acids. Trimming took off 1 base at V and 5 bases at J, with 14 bases between the two ends. The CDR3 spells CASSQALAPWETQYF. DNA for the CDR3: TGCGCCAGCAGCCAAGCCCTAGCGCCATGGGAGACCCAGTACTTC.

The CDR3 nucleotides are TGTGCCAGCAGCCAAGAGGCGCCGCCACTATCCTACGAGCAGTACTTC. Translated, it gives CASSQEAPPLSYEQYF. The V call is TRBV14, the J call TRBJ2-7, with unresolved D. Germline lookup yields CDR1 SGHDN and CDR2 FVKESK. CDR3 length: 16 amino acids. V was pared by 0 bases and J by 1 base, with 13 bases between.

The chain joins TRBV25-1 to TRBJ2-7; no clear D. The CDR3 runs to 12 residues. Trimming stripped 3 bases from V and 8 bases from J, with 11 bases between. Per the germline V gene, CDR1 is MGHDK and CDR2 is SYGVNS. CDR3 amino acids: CASSEAPSQQYF. CDR3 coding DNA: TGTGCCAGCAGTGAGGCACCCTCTCAGCAGTACTTC.

This clone came up a few times. The V and J genes are TRBV4-3 and TRBJ1-2; D gene ambiguous. Germline loops: CDR1 LGHNA, CDR2 YSLEER. The CDR3 is made up of 13 amino acids. Trimming left V 0 bases short and J 2 bases short, with 4 bases between. The CDR3 is CASSQERNYGYTF. The CDR3 DNA reads TGCGCCAGCAGCCAAGAGAGAAACTATGGCTACACCTTC.